A selection of T cell receptor beta chains follows, all from one sample in a study of T cell clusters in autoimmune cytopenias. TCRdb processed the multiplex PCR reads again and assigns one entry to each CDR3 protein, with no DNA. Its table lists about 3,200 distinct CDR3 sequences. The specimen was peripheral blood. The source of these receptors is a human donor with an autoimmune cytopenia or autoimmune hepatitis (not recorded which). The CDR3 runs from the conserved cysteine through the conserved F or W. Clone size is given as how often the clone was seen (once, few, many) or a class if it is expanded.

V: TRBV7-2; size: medium-sized; J: TRBJ2-1; CDR3: CASSLAGGSNEQFF
V: TRBV30; size: medium-sized; J: TRBJ1-3; CDR3: CAWGTNSGNTIYF
V: TRBV12-3/TRBV12-4; size: medium-sized; J: TRBJ2-7; CDR3: CASSTLGTGRSYEQYF
V: TRBV27; size: medium-sized; J: TRBJ2-1; CDR3: CASFSGGAVSYNEQFF
V: TRBV30; size: medium-sized; J: TRBJ2-1; CDR3: CAWTPLQGGFDEQFF
V: TRBV6-5; size: medium-sized; J: TRBJ2-7; CDR3: CASSYSGLAGDYEQYF
V: TRBV13; size: medium-sized; J: TRBJ1-2; CDR3: CASSLRQGSSYGYTF
V: TRBV5-1; size: medium-sized; J: TRBJ2-4; CDR3: CASSVTGGGNIQYF
V: TRBV29-1; size: medium-sized; J: TRBJ2-7; CDR3: CSGGGSSYEQYF
V: TRBV29-1; size: medium-sized; J: TRBJ2-5; CDR3: CSVYGLAGGASQETQYF
V: TRBV6-5; size: medium-sized; J: TRBJ2-7; CDR3: CASSYSKLATYEQYF
V: TRBV11-2; size: medium-sized; J: TRBJ2-1; CDR3: CASSLRDRVYNEQFF
V: TRBV5-6; size: medium-sized; J: TRBJ2-3; CDR3: CASSVSGGRADTQYF
V: TRBV20-1; size: medium-sized; J: TRBJ2-2; CDR3: CSATDRVRGDTGELFF
V: TRBV6-5; size: medium-sized; J: TRBJ2-3; CDR3: CASSYVSGLKDTQYF
V: TRBV30; size: medium-sized; J: TRBJ2-3; CDR3: CAWNVGTGGTDTQYF
V: TRBV29-1; size: medium-sized; J: TRBJ2-1; CDR3: CSVELGGQEQFF
V: TRBV10-3; size: medium-sized; J: TRBJ2-5; CDR3: CATGGAGLNKETQYF
V: TRBV7-9; size: medium-sized; J: TRBJ1-2; CDR3: CASSGGNYGYTF
V: TRBV9; size: medium-sized; J: TRBJ2-3; CDR3: CASSVDVTTDTQYF
V: TRBV29-1; size: medium-sized; J: TRBJ1-3; CDR3: CCVEEGQGKNTIYF
V: TRBV7-2; size: medium-sized; J: TRBJ1-6; CDR3: CASSTDTQVSPLHF
V: TRBV6-6; size: medium-sized; J: TRBJ1-5; CDR3: CASSYSGEPQPQHF
V: TRBV7-3; size: medium-sized; J: TRBJ2-1; CDR3: CASSFGRDNEQFF
V: TRBV12-3/TRBV12-4; size: medium-sized; J: TRBJ1-5; CDR3: CASSGRGNQPQHF
V: TRBV7-9; size: medium-sized; J: TRBJ2-3; CDR3: CASSFGTSTDTQYF
V: TRBV7-9; size: medium-sized; J: TRBJ2-7; CDR3: CASSLGGAGEQYF
V: TRBV29-1; size: large; J: TRBJ1-2; CDR3: CSVEYRKAMSYTF
V: TRBV29-1; size: medium-sized; J: TRBJ1-4; CDR3: CSVPRGEKLFF
V: TRBV7-2; size: medium-sized; J: TRBJ2-2; CDR3: CASSFQGQAGELFF
V: TRBV10-3; size: medium-sized; J: TRBJ2-5; CDR3: CAISESLGGTSGGAEWETQYF
V: TRBV30; size: medium-sized; J: TRBJ2-4; CDR3: CAWSDRLVAKNIQYF
V: TRBV6-5; size: medium-sized; J: TRBJ1-2; CDR3: CASSYATGTAYYGYTF
V: TRBV11-2; size: medium-sized; J: TRBJ1-2; CDR3: CASSSGGHGSPPF
V: TRBV10-2; size: medium-sized; J: TRBJ1-1; CDR3: CASSPGNTEAFF
V: TRBV7-9; size: medium-sized; J: TRBJ1-2; CDR3: CASSLGRGWPYGYTF
V: TRBV6-2/TRBV6-3; size: medium-sized; J: TRBJ2-2; CDR3: CASNPVRIGTGELFF